Each of the 26 T cell receptor beta chains below was sequenced from the same sample in a study of PD-1 blockade in classical Hodgkin lymphoma. Some clones are missing from TCRdb's copy, which holds only in-frame ones; the method was immunoSEQ multiplex PCR. Of over 90,000 clones listed, 80% to 90% are singletons. There was relapse after autologous stem cell transplantation in every patient, and there was variation in brentuximab vedotin exposure. Material: peripheral blood mononuclear cells (PBMCs), obtained before the second cycle of nivolumab. These receptors came from a human donor with classical Hodgkin lymphoma.

The chain links TRBV5-4 to TRBJ2-7; unclear D gene. Trimming pared 7 bases from V and 2 bases from J, leaving 16 bases between. The CDR3 runs to 14 residues. Germline CDR1 and CDR2: SGHNT and YYREEE (reference sequence). CDR3 amino acids: CASQNLLRPYEQYF. Here the CDR3 DNA reads TGTGCCAGCCAAAACCTCCTAAGACCCTACGAGCAGTACTTC.

This clone was found a few times. The rearrangement uses TRBV4-1 and TRBJ1-6, with D uncertain. Germline assignment: CDR1 MGHRA and CDR2 YSYEKL. V lost 4 bases and J lost 7, with 14 bases in between. This CDR3 has 15 residues. The CDR3 reads CASSPEGNPNSPLHF. The CDR3 DNA follows: TGCGCCAGCAGCCCCGAGGGAAACCCCAATTCACCCCTCCACTTT.

The CDR3 reads CASSQDLGQGRADTQYF. The CDR3 DNA is TGTGCCAGCAGCCAAGATCTGGGACAGGGGAGGGCAGATACGCAGTATTTT. This sequence joins TRBV4-2 and TRBJ2-3, with 10 bases lining up with TRBD1. CDR1 and CDR2 from the germline V gene are LGHNA and YNFKEQ. The trim removed 0 bases at V and 4 bases at J, leaving 7 bases unmatched. This CDR3 contains 17 residues.

The chain couples TRBV6-1 to TRBJ1-2; tentative D call: TRBD1 (6 bases). Trimming stripped 3 bases from V and 4 bases from J, with 18 bases between. CDR3 size: 16 residues. Germline CDR1 and CDR2: MNHNS and SASEGT. CDR3: CASSDRGKGKVYGYTF. DNA of the CDR3: TGTGCCAGCAGTGATAGGGGGAAGGGGAAAGTCTATGGCTACACCTTC.

Worth noting for this clone: Other DNA sequences in this sample translate to the same CDR3. The chain has TRBV7-2 and TRBJ2-5; D is uncertain. This CDR3 has 13 amino acids. Trimming left V 1 base short and J 3 bases short, with 6 bases between. Germline V gene lookup returns CDR1 SGHTA and CDR2 FQGNSA. This CDR3 is CASSLDGEETQYF. In DNA, the CDR3 is TGTGCCAGCAGCTTAGATGGGGAAGAGACCCAGTACTTC.

This chain connects TRBV27 to TRBJ2-2, with TRBD2 as a possible D gene (6 bases). The germline V gene has CDR1 MNHEY and CDR2 SMNVEV (reference sequence). This CDR3 has 16 amino acids. Between the trimmed V and J ends, which lost 5 bases and 0 bases, there was a span of 13 bases. The CDR3 nucleotides read TGTGCCAGCAGTCGGACTATTACCTCGAACACCGGGGAGCTGTTTTTT. This translates into CASSRTITSNTGELFF.

The count of this clone is one. The genes are TRBV27 and TRBJ2-1; D not certain. Germline V gene data show CDR1 as MNHEY and CDR2 as SMNVEV (reference sequence). V lost 0 bases to trimming and J lost 0 bases, with 9 bases between them. The CDR3 extends over 16 amino acids. This CDR3 reads CASSLSYSSSYNEQFF. CDR3 nucleotide sequence: TGTGCCAGCAGTTTATCGTACAGCAGCTCCTACAATGAGCAGTTCTTC.

The chain employs TRBV13 and TRBJ2-7, with D hard to call. This CDR3 has 13 residues. Trimming cost V 0 bases and J 8 bases, with 11 bases left between them. CDR1 and CDR2 (germline): PRHDT, FYEKMQ (reference sequence). CDR3 bases: TGTGCCAGCAGCTTAGGCCTGGACCCTCAGCAGTACTTC. Translating gives CASSLGLDPQQYF.

The V and J genes are TRBV19 and TRBJ1-5; unclear D gene. Germline assignment: CDR1 LNHDA and CDR2 SQIVND (reference sequence). The CDR3 is made up of 14 amino acids. The V and J ends lost 6 bases and 3 bases respectively, with 12 bases between them. The CDR3 DNA is TGTGCCAGTAGACCGAGCATATACAATCAGCCCCAGCATTTT. This codes for CASRPSIYNQPQHF. The full variable domain, in which reference TRBV19 and TRBJ1-5 provide the parts outside the CDR3, is DGGITQSPKYLFRKEGQNVTLSCEQNLNHDAMYWYRQDPGQGLRLIYYSQIVNDFQKGDIAEGYSVSREKKESFPLTVTSAQKNPTAFYLCASRPSIYNQPQHFGDGTRLSIL.

In this sample, this clone turned up once. This sequence joins TRBV6-5 and TRBJ1-5; possible D gene TRBD1, 6 bases. CDR1 and CDR2 (germline): MNHEY, SVGAGI. CDR3 size: 14 residues. The V gene lost 6 bases and the J gene lost 5 bases, with 14 bases spanning the gap. The CDR3 loop reads CASSLTGVDQPQHF. The CDR3 region has the DNA TGTGCCAGCAGCCTGACAGGAGTCGATCAGCCCCAGCATTTT.

The chain couples TRBV7-6 to TRBJ1-5; D gene uncertain. Trimming removed 1 base from V and 5 bases from J, with 6 bases in between. The germline V gene encodes CDR1 SGHVS and CDR2 FNYEAQ. The CDR3 consists of 13 residues. The chain's CDR3 is CASSLVSDQPQHF. The CDR3 nucleotides read TGTGCCAGCAGCTTAGTGTCAGATCAGCCCCAGCATTTT.

The sample holds a few counts of this clone. The CDR3 DNA reads TGTGCCAGCAGCCGAGGGGGTAACTACGAGCAGTACTTC. Protein sequence: CASSRGGNYEQYF. This rearrangement joins TRBV9 to TRBJ2-7, with a weak D call TRBD1 (6 bases). Germline values: CDR1 SGDLS, CDR2 YYNGEE. This CDR3 is built from 13 residues. The V end was cut by 4 bases, the J end by 3 bases, with 11 bases between.

The CDR3 here is CASSIIGRAQFF. DNA for the CDR3: TGTGCCAGCAGCATAATAGGGCGTGCGCAGTTCTTC. The chain joins TRBV27 to TRBJ2-1, with D unresolved. The germline V gene has CDR1 MNHEY and CDR2 SMNVEV (reference sequence). Trimming stripped 6 bases from V and 12 bases from J, with 15 bases between. This CDR3 has 12 amino acids.

The J gene is TRBJ2-2, the V gene TRBV19; TRBD2 aligns across 8 bases. With V trimmed by 5 bases and J by 3 bases, 5 bases remained unmatched. The length of the CDR3 is 15 residues. CDR1 LNHDA and CDR2 SQIVND come from the germline V gene (reference sequence). The DNA for the CDR3 is TGTGCCAGTAGTCGGGCGGGGGGTTACACCGGGGAGCTGTTTTTT. Encoded protein: CASSRAGGYTGELFF.

The gene calls are TRBV30 and TRBJ2-1, with D possibly being TRBD2 (6 bases). Germline V gene data show CDR1 as GTSNPN and CDR2 as SVGIG (reference sequence). Trimming cost V 3 bases and J 8 bases, with 11 bases left between them. The length of the CDR3 is 12 residues. The CDR3 reads CAWSRLGDEQFF. In nucleotides, the CDR3 is TGTGCCTGGAGCCGACTAGGGGATGAGCAGTTCTTC.

The J gene is TRBJ2-7, the V gene TRBV7-8; TRBD2 aligns across 7 bases. This CDR3 is built from 13 residues. The J segment lost 4 bases and the V segment lost 5 bases, leaving 5 bases of the junction unmatched. Per the germline V gene, CDR1 is SGHVS and CDR2 is FQNEAQ. The CDR3 loop is CASSRGGLYEQYF. CDR3 nucleotide sequence: TGTGCCAGCAGCCGCGGGGGATTATACGAGCAGTACTTC.

J is TRBJ2-7 and V is TRBV7-9; tentative D call: TRBD2 (6 bases). V gave up 1 base and J gave up 6 bases, with 16 bases separating them. This CDR3 has 15 residues. Germline V CDR1 and CDR2: SEHNR, FQNEAQ (reference sequence). CDR3 in amino acids: CASSLEAGGIGEQYF. The DNA for the CDR3 is TGTGCCAGCAGCTTAGAGGCCGGGGGAATCGGCGAGCAGTACTTC.

The chain employs TRBV5-4 and TRBJ2-1; 9 bases agree with TRBD2. The V gene end was trimmed by 7 bases and the J gene end by 2 bases; junction bases not matched to a gene: 7. The CDR3 is 15 amino acids. Germline V gene data show CDR1 as SGHNT and CDR2 as YYREEE (reference sequence). The CDR3 DNA reads TGTGCCAGCGACGTCGGCGGGAGGGCCTACAATGAGCAGTTCTTC. The encoded protein is CASDVGGRAYNEQFF.

V is TRBV30 and J is TRBJ2-5; weak D call: TRBD2 (6 bases). V was trimmed by 5 bases and J by 5 bases, leaving 21 bases between them. CDR1 and CDR2 from the germline V gene are GTSNPN and SVGIG (reference sequence). This CDR3 region has 15 residues. The CDR3 is CAWGPVGGRLETQYF. CDR3 coding DNA: TGTGCCTGGGGCCCCGTTGGAGGGAGGTTGGAGACCCAGTACTTC.

V is TRBV27 and J is TRBJ2-1, with 8 nucleotides matching TRBD2. Per germline, CDR1 MNHEY and CDR2 SMNVEV (reference sequence). J gave up 10 bases and V 2 bases, and 7 bases lay outside the gene matches. There are 14 residues in the CDR3. CDR3 coding DNA: TGTGCCAGCAGTTTACTCAGCGGGAGTGACGAGCAGTTCTTC. Protein sequence: CASSLLSGSDEQFF.

V is TRBV5-1 and J is TRBJ1-1; D is uncertain. From germline, CDR1 is SGHRS and CDR2 YFSETQ. The CDR3 length is 13 residues. Trimming took off 0 bases at V and 7 bases at J, with 10 bases between the two ends. The CDR3 nucleotides read TGCGCCAGCAGCTTGGGGGCGGCAGATGAAGCTTTCTTT. Encoded protein: CASSLGAADEAFF.

The chain joins TRBV6-4 to TRBJ2-7; D not certain. Germline V lookup: CDR1 MRHNA, CDR2 SNTAGT. CDR3 length: 16 amino acids. Trimming took off 0 bases at V and 2 bases at J, with 14 bases between the two ends. CDR3 nucleotide sequence: TGTGCCAGCAGTGACTCGACCGAACCTATCCCCTACGAGCAGTACTTC. Translated, it gives CASSDSTEPIPYEQYF.

The chain recombines TRBV5-4 with TRBJ1-5; the D gene is possibly TRBD1 (5 bases). Deletions cut 5 bases from V and 0 bases from J, with 15 bases between. The CDR3 is 16 amino acids. Germline lookup yields CDR1 SGHNT and CDR2 YYREEE (reference sequence). CDR3 DNA sequence: TGTGCCAGCAGGCGCCCGGGAGGGGATAGCAATCAGCCCCAGCATTTT. Its protein product is CASRRPGGDSNQPQHF.

V and J are TRBV20-1 and TRBJ2-1; D is perhaps TRBD1 (6 bases). Per germline, CDR1 DFQATT and CDR2 SNEGSKA (reference sequence). Trimming stripped 6 bases from V and 8 bases from J, with 11 bases between. CDR3 size: 11 residues. The CDR3 DNA reads TGCAGTGCCCCAGGGGTCCATGAGCAGTTCTTC. It encodes CSAPGVHEQFF.

The V gene is TRBV9, the J gene TRBJ2-7, with 8 bases aligning to TRBD2. The CDR3 extends over 15 amino acids. With V trimmed by 3 bases and J by 4 bases, 9 bases remained unmatched. CDR1 SGDLS and CDR2 YYNGEE come from the germline V gene. The CDR3 DNA reads TGTGCCAGCAGCGCCGGACTAGCAGAAACTTACGAGCAGTACTTC. Amino acids: CASSAGLAETYEQYF.

The gene calls are TRBV28 and TRBJ2-6, with 7 bases aligning to TRBD1. The trim removed 6 bases at V and 3 bases at J, leaving 5 bases unmatched. The CDR3 consists of 15 residues. Looked up from germline, CDR1 is MDHEN and CDR2 is SYDVKM. CDR3 region: CASRPNRGGANVLTF. The CDR3, as DNA: TGTGCCAGCAGGCCGAACAGGGGTGGGGCCAACGTCCTGACTTTC.